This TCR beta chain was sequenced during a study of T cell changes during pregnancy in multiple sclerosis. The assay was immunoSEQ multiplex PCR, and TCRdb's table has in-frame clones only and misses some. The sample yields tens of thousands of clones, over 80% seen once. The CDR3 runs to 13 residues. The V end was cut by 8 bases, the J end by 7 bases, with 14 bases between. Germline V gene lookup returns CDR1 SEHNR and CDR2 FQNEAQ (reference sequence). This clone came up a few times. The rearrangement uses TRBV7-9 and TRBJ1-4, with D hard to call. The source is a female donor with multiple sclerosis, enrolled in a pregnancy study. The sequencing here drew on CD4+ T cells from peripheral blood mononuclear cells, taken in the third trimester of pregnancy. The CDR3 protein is CASPSGPGEKLFF. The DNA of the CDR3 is TGTGCCAGCCCATCCGGCCCAGGTGAAAAACTGTTTTTT.